Reported below is one T cell receptor (beta chain). How the authors handled the data: Amplified reference gene primers provided the basis for estimating nucleated cell counts. Some clones are missing from TCRdb's copy, which holds only in-frame ones; the method was immunoSEQ multiplex PCR. The V and J calls and clone size are taken from that table; D and trimming were inferred from the DNA. In the table there are fewer than 350,000 clones, about 87% of which are singletons. Seattle-derived patients entered the study during active infection and were followed longitudinally. Trimming at V came to 8 bases and at J to 14 bases, leaving 10 bases not matched to a gene. Germline V CDR1 and CDR2: DFQATT, SNEGSKA (reference sequence). The CDR3 length is 10 residues. This entry belongs to a study of blood T cell repertoires in COVID-19. Study-level background: The study drew acute and convalescent COVID-19 samples from the United States, Italy and Spain. The cDNA or gDNA used as material had been derived from T cells, B-cell-depleted T cells, or PBMCs.

The chain couples TRBV20-1 to TRBJ2-3, with 7 bases lining up with TRBD2. The sequencing input was peripheral blood. The receptor's source is a woman in her twenties or thirties with COVID-19, enrolled during active disease. CDR3 sequence reads: CSLLTSPRYF. In DNA form, the CDR3 reads TGCAGTCTTTTGACTAGCCCACGGTATTTT.